Listed below are T cell receptor beta chains from one sample, sequenced in a study of control samples from healthy donors and cancer patients. Some clones are missing from TCRdb's copy, which holds only in-frame ones; the method was immunoSEQ multiplex PCR. The sample comprises about 180,000 clones, 90% of which are singletons, and roughly 1.3% rests with the top ten. Sequencing used blood. The receptors were sampled from a woman aged 50 to 60 in good health. The CDR3 runs from the conserved cysteine through the conserved F or W. A D gene is named only where the DNA matches it firmly. Clone sizes are given selectively: once, few, many, or a class where the clone is expanded.

clone_size: NA
d_call: TRBD1
v_call: TRBV5-6
j_call: TRBJ2-7
cdr3_aa: CASFGGQGYEQYF
cdr3_nt: TGTGCCAGCTTCGGGGGACAGGGCTACGAGCAGTACTTC

clone_size: once
d_call: NA
v_call: TRBV5-8
j_call: TRBJ2-5
cdr3_aa: CASSHNGRRQETQYF
cdr3_nt: TGTGCCAGCAGCCATAACGGCCGGCGCCAAGAGACCCAGTACTTC

clone_size: NA
d_call: NA
v_call: TRBV6-5
j_call: TRBJ2-1
cdr3_aa: CASSLGPGNYNEQFF
cdr3_nt: TGTGCCAGCAGCCTGGGACCGGGCAATTACAATGAGCAGTTCTTC

clone_size: once
d_call: NA
v_call: TRBV6-5
j_call: TRBJ1-3
cdr3_aa: CASSRTSYSGNTIYF
cdr3_nt: TGTGCCAGCAGTCGGACTTCCTACTCTGGAAACACCATATATTTT

clone_size: NA
d_call: TRBD1
v_call: TRBV11-1
j_call: TRBJ2-7
cdr3_aa: CASSDGTGLYEQYF
cdr3_nt: TGTGCCAGCAGCGACGGGACAGGACTCTACGAGCAGTACTTC

clone_size: NA
d_call: TRBD1
v_call: TRBV7-3
j_call: TRBJ2-7
cdr3_aa: CASSSSTGGVYEQYF
cdr3_nt: TGTGCCAGCAGCTCTTCGACAGGGGGCGTCTACGAGCAGTACTTC

clone_size: once
d_call: NA
v_call: TRBV11-2
j_call: TRBJ1-2
cdr3_aa: CASSSGQGLPYGYTF
cdr3_nt: TGTGCCAGCAGCTCCGGGCAGGGGCTACCCTATGGCTACACCTTC

clone_size: once
d_call: TRBD2
v_call: TRBV5-1
j_call: TRBJ2-1
cdr3_aa: CASSLMAGGVNEQFF
cdr3_nt: TGCGCCAGCAGCTTGATGGCGGGGGGAGTCAATGAGCAGTTCTTC

clone_size: NA
d_call: NA
v_call: TRBV2
j_call: TRBJ2-6
cdr3_aa: CASTETAGANVLTF
cdr3_nt: TGTGCCAGCACCGAGACGGCTGGGGCCAACGTCCTGACTTTC

clone_size: NA
d_call: TRBD2
v_call: TRBV3-1/TRBV3-2
j_call: TRBJ2-5
cdr3_aa: CASSRAGTRETQYF
cdr3_nt: TGTGCCAGCAGCCGAGCCGGGACTAGAGAGACCCAGTACTTC

clone_size: once
d_call: NA
v_call: TRBV19
j_call: TRBJ1-2
cdr3_aa: CASSMGQWGFGYGYTF
cdr3_nt: TGTGCCAGTAGTATGGGGCAGTGGGGGTTTGGCTATGGCTACACCTTC

clone_size: NA
d_call: NA
v_call: TRBV5-1
j_call: TRBJ2-6
cdr3_aa: CASSLGGNPGANVLTF
cdr3_nt: TGCGCCAGCAGCTTGGGGGGAAACCCTGGGGCCAACGTCCTGACTTTC

clone_size: NA
d_call: NA
v_call: TRBV5-1
j_call: TRBJ1-1
cdr3_aa: CASSLRAGAGTEAFF
cdr3_nt: TGCGCCAGCAGCTTGAGGGCAGGGGCGGGCACTGAAGCTTTCTTT

clone_size: NA
d_call: NA
v_call: TRBV5-1
j_call: TRBJ1-2
cdr3_aa: CASSSLAGKGYTF
cdr3_nt: TGCGCCAGCAGCTCCCTGGCAGGGAAGGGCTACACCTTC

clone_size: NA
d_call: NA
v_call: TRBV29-1
j_call: TRBJ2-1
cdr3_aa: CSVDQGRNGDEQFF
cdr3_nt: TGCAGCGTTGATCAGGGCAGGAATGGCGATGAGCAGTTCTTC

clone_size: NA
d_call: TRBD2
v_call: TRBV9
j_call: TRBJ2-5
cdr3_aa: CASSAEAGGWGETQYF
cdr3_nt: TGTGCCAGCAGCGCCGAAGCGGGGGGCTGGGGAGAGACCCAGTACTTC

clone_size: NA
d_call: NA
v_call: TRBV28
j_call: TRBJ1-1
cdr3_aa: CASSRRTEAFF
cdr3_nt: TGTGCCAGCAGCCGGCGGACTGAAGCTTTCTTT

clone_size: NA
d_call: TRBD2
v_call: TRBV28
j_call: TRBJ2-1
cdr3_aa: CASSTTLAGIWNEQFF
cdr3_nt: TGTGCCAGCAGTACCACACTAGCGGGAATTTGGAATGAGCAGTTCTTC

clone_size: NA
d_call: NA
v_call: TRBV28
j_call: TRBJ1-2
cdr3_aa: CASSLQVYGYTF
cdr3_nt: TGTGCCAGCAGTCTTCAAGTTTATGGCTACACCTTC

clone_size: NA
d_call: NA
v_call: TRBV13
j_call: TRBJ1-2
cdr3_aa: CASSFGHGLNYGYTF
cdr3_nt: TGTGCCAGCAGCTTCGGGCACGGACTGAACTATGGCTACACCTTC

clone_size: NA
d_call: TRBD1
v_call: TRBV28
j_call: TRBJ2-3
cdr3_aa: CASSLKGALGDTQYF
cdr3_nt: TGTGCCAGCAGTTTAAAGGGGGCGCTTGGAGATACGCAGTATTTT